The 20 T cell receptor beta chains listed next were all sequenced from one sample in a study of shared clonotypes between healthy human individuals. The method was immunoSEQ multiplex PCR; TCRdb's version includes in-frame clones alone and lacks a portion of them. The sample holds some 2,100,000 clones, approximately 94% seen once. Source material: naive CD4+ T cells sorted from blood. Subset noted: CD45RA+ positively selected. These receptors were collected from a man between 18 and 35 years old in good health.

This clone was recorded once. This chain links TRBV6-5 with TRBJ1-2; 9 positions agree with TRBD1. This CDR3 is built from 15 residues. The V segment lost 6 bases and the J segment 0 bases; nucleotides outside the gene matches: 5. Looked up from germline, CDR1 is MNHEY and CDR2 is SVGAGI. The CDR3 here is CASSSDRGANYGYTF. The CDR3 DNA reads TGTGCCAGCAGCTCCGACAGGGGGGCTAACTATGGCTACACCTTC.

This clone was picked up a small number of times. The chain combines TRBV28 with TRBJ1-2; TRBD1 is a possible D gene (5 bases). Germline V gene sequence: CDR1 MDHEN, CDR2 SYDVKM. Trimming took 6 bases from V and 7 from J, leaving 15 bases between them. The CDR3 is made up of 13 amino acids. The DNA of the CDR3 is TGTGCCAGCAGCCCGGGGCGGGCGGCTGGCTACACCTTC. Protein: CASSPGRAAGYTF.

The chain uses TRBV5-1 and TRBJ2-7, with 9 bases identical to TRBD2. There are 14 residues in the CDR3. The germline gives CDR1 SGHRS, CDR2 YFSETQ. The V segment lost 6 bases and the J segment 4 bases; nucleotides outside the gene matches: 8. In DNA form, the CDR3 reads TGCGCCAGCACCCCGACTAGCGGAGGTTACGAGCAGTACTTC. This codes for CASTPTSGGYEQYF.

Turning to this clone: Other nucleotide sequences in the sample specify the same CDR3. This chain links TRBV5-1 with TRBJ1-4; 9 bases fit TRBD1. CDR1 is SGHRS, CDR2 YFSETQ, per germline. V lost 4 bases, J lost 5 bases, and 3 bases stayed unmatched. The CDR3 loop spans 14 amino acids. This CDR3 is CASSLGQGNEKLFF. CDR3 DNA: TGCGCCAGCAGCCTGGGACAGGGAAATGAAAAACTGTTTTTT.

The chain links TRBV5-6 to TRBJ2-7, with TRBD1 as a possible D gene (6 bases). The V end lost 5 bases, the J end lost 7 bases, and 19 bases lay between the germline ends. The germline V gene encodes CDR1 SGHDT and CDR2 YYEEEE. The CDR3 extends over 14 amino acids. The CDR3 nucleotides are TGTGCCAGCAGGTCCACAGGGCTGATAGAAGAGCAGTACTTC. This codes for CASRSTGLIEEQYF. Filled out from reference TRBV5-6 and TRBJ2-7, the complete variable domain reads DAGVTQSPTHLIKTRGQQVTLRCSPKSGHDTVSWYQQALGQGPQFIFQYYEEEERQRGNFPDRFSGHQFPNYSSELNVNALLLGDSALYLCASRSTGLIEEQYFGPGTRLTVT.

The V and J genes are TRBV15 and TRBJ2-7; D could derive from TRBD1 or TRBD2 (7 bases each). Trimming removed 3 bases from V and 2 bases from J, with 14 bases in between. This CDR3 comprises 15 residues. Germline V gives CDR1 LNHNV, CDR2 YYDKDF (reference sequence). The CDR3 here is CATSRGGDRPYEQYF. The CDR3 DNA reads TGTGCCACCAGCAGGGGAGGGGACAGACCCTACGAGCAGTACTTC.

CDR3 in amino acids: CASSPLAGGINEQFF. CDR3 in DNA: TGCGCCAGCAGCCCGCTAGCGGGAGGGATTAATGAGCAGTTCTTC. The genes are TRBV5-1 and TRBJ2-1; 12 nucleotides align to TRBD2. The V segment lost 4 bases and the J segment 7 bases; nucleotides outside the gene matches: 6. Germline CDR1 and CDR2: SGHRS and YFSETQ. The CDR3 length is 15 residues.

CDR3 protein: CASSPGLAGVIDTQYF. The CDR3 DNA reads TGTGCCAGCAGCCCGGGACTAGCGGGGGTAATAGATACGCAGTATTTT. The V and J genes are TRBV5-4 and TRBJ2-3; 14 bases line up with TRBD2. The length of the CDR3 is 16 residues. The germline gives CDR1 SGHNT, CDR2 YYREEE (reference sequence). The V segment lost 4 bases and the J segment 5 bases; nucleotides outside the gene matches: 6.

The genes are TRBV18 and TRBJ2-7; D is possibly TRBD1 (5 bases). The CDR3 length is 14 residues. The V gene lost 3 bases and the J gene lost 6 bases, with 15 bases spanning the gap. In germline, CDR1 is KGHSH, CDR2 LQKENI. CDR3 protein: CASSPGASSREQYF. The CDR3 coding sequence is TGTGCCAGCTCACCTGGGGCCAGTAGCCGCGAGCAGTACTTC.

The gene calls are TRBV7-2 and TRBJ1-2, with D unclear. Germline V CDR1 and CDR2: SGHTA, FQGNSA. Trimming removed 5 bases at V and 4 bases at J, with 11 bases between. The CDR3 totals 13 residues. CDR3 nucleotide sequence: TGTGCCAGCAGCCGCCGGGATTTCTATGGCTACACCTTC. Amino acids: CASSRRDFYGYTF.

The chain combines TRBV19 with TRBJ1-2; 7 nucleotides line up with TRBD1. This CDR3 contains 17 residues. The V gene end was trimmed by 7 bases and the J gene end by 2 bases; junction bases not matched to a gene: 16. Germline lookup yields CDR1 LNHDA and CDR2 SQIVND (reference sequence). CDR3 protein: CASTEVAGQPKNYGYTF. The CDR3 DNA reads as TGTGCCAGTACTGAGGTGGCGGGACAGCCCAAGAACTATGGCTACACCTTC.

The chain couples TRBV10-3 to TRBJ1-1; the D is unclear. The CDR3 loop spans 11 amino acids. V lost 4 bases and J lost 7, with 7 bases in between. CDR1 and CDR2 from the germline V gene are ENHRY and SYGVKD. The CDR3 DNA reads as TGTGCCATCAGTGGGAATGATGAAGCTTTCTTT. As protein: CAISGNDEAFF.

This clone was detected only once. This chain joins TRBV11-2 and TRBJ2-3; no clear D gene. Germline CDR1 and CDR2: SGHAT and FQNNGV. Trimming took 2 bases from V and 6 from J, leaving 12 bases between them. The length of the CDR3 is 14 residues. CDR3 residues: CASSLTSSSDTQYF. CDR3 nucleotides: TGTGCCAGCAGCTTAACGTCTAGTTCGGATACGCAGTATTTT.

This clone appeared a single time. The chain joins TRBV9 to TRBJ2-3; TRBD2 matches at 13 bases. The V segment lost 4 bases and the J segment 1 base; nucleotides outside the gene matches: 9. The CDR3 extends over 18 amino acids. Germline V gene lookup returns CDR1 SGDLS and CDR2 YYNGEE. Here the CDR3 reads CASSPRLAGGFRTDTQYF. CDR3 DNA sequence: TGTGCCAGCAGCCCCCGACTAGCGGGAGGCTTCCGCACAGATACGCAGTATTTT.

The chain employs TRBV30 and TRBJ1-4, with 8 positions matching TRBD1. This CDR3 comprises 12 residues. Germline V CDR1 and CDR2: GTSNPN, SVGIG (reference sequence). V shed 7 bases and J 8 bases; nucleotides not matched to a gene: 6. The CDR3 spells CAYGTGLEKLFF. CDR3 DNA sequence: TGTGCCTACGGGACAGGCCTAGAAAAACTGTTTTTT.

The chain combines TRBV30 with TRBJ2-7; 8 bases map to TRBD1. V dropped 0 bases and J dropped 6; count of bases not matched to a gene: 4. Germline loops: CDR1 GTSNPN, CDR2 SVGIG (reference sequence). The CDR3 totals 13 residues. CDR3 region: CAWSVRQGPEQYF. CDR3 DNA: TGTGCCTGGAGTGTAAGACAGGGGCCCGAGCAGTACTTC.

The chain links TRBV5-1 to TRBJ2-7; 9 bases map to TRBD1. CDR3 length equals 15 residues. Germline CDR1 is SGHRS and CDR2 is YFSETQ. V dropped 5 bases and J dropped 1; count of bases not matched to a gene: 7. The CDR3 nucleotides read TGCGCCAGCAGTCAACAGGGGGCCGGATCCTACGAGCAGTACTTC. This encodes CASSQQGAGSYEQYF.

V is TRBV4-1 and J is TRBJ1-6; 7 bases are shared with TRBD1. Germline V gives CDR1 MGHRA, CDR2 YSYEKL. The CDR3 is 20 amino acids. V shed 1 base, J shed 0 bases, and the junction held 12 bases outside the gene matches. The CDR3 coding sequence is TGCGCCAGCAGCCAAGGAGGGGGCCCCGAGAAGAGCTCCTATAATTCACCCCTCCACTTT. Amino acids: CASSQGGGPEKSSYNSPLHF.

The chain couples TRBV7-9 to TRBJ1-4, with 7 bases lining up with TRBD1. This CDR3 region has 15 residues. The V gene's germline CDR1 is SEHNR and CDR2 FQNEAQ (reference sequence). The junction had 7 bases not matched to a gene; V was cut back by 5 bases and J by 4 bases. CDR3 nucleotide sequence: TGTGCCAGCAGCACGCCGGGACAGAATAATGAAAAACTGTTTTTT. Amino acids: CASSTPGQNNEKLFF.

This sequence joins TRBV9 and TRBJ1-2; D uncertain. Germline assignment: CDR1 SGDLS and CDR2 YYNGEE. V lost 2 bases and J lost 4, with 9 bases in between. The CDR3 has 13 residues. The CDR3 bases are TGTGCCAGCAGCGTTCAAGGCTTCTATGGCTACACCTTC. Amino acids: CASSVQGFYGYTF.